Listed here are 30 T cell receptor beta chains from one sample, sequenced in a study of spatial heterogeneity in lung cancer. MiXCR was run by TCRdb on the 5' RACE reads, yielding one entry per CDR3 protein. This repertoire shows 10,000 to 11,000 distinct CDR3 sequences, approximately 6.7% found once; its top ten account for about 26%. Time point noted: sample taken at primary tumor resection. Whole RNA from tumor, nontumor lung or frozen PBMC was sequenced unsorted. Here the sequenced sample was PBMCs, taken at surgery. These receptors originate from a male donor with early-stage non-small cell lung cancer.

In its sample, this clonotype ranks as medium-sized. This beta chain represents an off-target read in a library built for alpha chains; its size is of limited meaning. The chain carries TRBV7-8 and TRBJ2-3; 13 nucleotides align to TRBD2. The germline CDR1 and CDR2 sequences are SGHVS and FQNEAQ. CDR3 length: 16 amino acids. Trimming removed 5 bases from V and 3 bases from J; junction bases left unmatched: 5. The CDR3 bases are TGTGCCAGCAGCGCGGGACTAGCGGGAATGACAGATACGCAGTATTTT. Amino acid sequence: CASSAGLAGMTDTQYF.

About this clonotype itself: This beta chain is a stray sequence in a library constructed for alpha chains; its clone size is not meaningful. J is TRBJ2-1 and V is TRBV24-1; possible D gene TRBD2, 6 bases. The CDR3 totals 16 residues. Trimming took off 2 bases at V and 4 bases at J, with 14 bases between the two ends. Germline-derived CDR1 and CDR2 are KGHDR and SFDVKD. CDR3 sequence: CATSDSQAGFYNEQFF. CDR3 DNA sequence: TGTGCCACCAGTGATTCGCAGGCGGGGTTTTACAATGAGCAGTTCTTC.

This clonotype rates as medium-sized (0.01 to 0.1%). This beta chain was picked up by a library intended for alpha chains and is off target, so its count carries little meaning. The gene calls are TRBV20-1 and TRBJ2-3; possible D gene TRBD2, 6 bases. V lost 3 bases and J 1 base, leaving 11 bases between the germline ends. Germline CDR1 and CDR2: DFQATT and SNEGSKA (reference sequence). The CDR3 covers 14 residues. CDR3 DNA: TGCAGTGCTAGGCTCCAGCGGGGCACAGATACGCAGTATTTT. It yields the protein CSARLQRGTDTQYF.

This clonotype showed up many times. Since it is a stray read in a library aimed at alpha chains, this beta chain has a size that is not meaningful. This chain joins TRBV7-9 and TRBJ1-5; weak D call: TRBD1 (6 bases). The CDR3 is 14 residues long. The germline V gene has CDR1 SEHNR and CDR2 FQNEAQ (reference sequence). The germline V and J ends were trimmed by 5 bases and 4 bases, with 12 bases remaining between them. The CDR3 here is CASSGGGANQPQHF. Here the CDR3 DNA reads TGTGCCAGCAGCGGAGGGGGGGCTAATCAGCCCCAGCATTTT.

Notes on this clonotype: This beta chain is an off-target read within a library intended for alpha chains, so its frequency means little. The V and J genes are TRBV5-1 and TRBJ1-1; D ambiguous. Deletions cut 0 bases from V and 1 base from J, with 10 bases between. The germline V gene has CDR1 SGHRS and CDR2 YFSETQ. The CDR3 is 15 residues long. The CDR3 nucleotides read TGCGCCAGCAGCTTGGTGGGGTCAAGGAACACTGAAGCTTTCTTT. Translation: CASSLVGSRNTEAFF. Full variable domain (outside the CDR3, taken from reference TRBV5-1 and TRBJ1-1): KAGVTQTPRYLIKTRGQQVTLSCSPISGHRSVSWYQQTPGQGLQFLFEYFSETQRNKGNFPGRFSGRQFSNSRSEMNVSTLELGDSALYLCASSLVGSRNTEAFFGQGTRLTVV.

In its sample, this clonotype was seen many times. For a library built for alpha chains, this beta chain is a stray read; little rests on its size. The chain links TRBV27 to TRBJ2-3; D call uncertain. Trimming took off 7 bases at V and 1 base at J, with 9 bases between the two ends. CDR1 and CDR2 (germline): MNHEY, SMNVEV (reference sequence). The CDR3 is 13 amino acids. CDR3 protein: CASNSHGTDTQYF. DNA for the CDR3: TGTGCCAGCAATTCCCATGGCACAGATACGCAGTATTTT.

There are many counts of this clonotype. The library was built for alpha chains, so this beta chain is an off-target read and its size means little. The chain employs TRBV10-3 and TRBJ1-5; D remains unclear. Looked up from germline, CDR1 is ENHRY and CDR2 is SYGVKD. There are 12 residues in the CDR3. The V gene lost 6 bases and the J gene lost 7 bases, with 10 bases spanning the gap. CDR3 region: CAIREGDQPQHF. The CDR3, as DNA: TGTGCCATCAGGGAAGGCGACCAGCCCCAGCATTTT.

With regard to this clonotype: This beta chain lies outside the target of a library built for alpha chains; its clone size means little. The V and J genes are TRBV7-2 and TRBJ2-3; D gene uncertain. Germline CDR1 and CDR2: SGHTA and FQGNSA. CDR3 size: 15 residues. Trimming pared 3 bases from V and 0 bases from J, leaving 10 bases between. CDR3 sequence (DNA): TGTGCCAGCAGCTTCGGACCCACTAGCACAGATACGCAGTATTTT. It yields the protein CASSFGPTSTDTQYF.

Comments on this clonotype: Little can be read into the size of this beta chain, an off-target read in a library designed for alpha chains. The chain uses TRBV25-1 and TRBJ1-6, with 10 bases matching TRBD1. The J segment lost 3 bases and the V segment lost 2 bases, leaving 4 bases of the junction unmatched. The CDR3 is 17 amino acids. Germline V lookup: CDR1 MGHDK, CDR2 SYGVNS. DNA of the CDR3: TGTGCCAGCAGTGAAACCGGGACAGGGGTCTATAATTCACCCCTCCACTTT. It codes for CASSETGTGVYNSPLHF.

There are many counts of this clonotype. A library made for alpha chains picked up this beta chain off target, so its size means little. The CDR3: CASSFGGPANEKLFF. The CDR3 bases are TGCGCCAGCAGCTTTGGGGGGCCAGCTAATGAAAAACTGTTTTTT. The chain combines TRBV5-1 with TRBJ1-4; TRBD1 might be the D (6 bases). The CDR3 has 15 amino acids. V was cut by 2 bases and J by 3 bases, with 11 bases left in between. The V gene's germline CDR1 is SGHRS and CDR2 YFSETQ.

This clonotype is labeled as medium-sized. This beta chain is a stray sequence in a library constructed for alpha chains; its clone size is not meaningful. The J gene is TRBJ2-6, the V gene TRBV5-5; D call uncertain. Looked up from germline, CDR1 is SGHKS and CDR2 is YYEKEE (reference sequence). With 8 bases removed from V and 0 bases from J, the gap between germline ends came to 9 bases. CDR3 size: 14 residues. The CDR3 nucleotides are TGTGCCAGTCAGAGAAACTCTGGGGCCAACGTCCTGACTTTC. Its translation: CASQRNSGANVLTF.

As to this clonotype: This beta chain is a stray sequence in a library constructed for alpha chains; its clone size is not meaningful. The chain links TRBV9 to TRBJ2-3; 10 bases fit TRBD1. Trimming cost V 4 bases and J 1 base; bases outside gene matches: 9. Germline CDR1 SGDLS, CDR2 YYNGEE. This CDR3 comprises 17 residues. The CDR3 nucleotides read TGTGCCAGCAGCTCCCGGACAGGGGGGAGCGGCACAGATACGCAGTATTTT. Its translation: CASSSRTGGSGTDTQYF.

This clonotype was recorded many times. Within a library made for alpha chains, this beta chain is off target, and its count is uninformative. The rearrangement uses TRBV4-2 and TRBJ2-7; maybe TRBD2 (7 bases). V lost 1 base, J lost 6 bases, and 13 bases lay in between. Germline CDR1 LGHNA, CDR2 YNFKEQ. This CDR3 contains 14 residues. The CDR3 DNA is TGTGCCAGCAGCCAAGCGGGGGGCGAGGGCGAGCAGTACTTC. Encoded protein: CASSQAGGEGEQYF.

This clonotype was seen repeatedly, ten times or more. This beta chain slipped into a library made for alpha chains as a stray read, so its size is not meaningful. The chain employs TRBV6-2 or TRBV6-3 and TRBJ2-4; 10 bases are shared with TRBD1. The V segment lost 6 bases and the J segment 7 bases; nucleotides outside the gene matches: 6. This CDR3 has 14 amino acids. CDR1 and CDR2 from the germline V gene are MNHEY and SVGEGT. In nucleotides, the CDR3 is TGTGCCAGCAGCAGACAGGGGGCAAATAACATTCAGTACTTC. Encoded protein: CASSRQGANNIQYF.

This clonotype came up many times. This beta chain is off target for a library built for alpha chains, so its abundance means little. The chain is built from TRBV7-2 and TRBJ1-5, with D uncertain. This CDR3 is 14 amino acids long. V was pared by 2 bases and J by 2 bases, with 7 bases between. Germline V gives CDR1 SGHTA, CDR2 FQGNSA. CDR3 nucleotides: TGTGCCAGCAGCTTATTCCAGGGCAATCAGCCCCAGCATTTT. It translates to CASSLFQGNQPQHF.

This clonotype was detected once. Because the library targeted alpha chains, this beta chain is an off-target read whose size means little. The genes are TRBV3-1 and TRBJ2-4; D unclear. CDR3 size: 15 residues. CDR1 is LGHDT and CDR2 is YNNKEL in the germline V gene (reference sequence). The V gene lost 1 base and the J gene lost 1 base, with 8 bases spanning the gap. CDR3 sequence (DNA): TGTGCCAGCAGCCAAGGGGAAGGGGCCAAAAACATTCAGTACTTC. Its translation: CASSQGEGAKNIQYF.

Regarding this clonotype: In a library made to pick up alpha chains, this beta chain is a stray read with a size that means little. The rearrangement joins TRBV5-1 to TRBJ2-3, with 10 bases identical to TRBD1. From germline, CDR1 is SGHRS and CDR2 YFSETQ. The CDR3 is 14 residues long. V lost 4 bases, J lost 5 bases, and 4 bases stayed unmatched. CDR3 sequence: CASSDGQGEDTQYF. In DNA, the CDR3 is TGCGCCAGCAGCGACGGACAGGGGGAAGATACGCAGTATTTT.

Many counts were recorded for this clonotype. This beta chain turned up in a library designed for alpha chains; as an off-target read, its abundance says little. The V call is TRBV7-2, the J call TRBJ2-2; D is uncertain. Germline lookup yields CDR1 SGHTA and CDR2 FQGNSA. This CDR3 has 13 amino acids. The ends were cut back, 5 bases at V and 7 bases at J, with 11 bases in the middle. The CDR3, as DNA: TGTGCCAGCAGCCATGACTTGGGCGGGGAGCTGTTTTTT. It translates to CASSHDLGGELFF. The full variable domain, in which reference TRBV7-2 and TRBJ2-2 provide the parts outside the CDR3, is GAGVSQSPSNKVTEKGKDVELRCDPISGHTALYWYRQSLGQGLEFLIYFQGNSAPDKSGLPSDRFSAERTGGSVSTLTIQRTQQEDSAVYLCASSHDLGGELFFGEGSRLTVL.

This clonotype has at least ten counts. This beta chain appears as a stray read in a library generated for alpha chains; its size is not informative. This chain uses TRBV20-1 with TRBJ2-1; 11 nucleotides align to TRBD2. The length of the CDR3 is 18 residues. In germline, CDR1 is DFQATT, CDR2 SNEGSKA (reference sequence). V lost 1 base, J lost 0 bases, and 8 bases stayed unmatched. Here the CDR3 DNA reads TGCAGTGCTAGAGGCGCTAGCGGGGGGCCCCTCTCCTACAATGAGCAGTTCTTC. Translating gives CSARGASGGPLSYNEQFF.

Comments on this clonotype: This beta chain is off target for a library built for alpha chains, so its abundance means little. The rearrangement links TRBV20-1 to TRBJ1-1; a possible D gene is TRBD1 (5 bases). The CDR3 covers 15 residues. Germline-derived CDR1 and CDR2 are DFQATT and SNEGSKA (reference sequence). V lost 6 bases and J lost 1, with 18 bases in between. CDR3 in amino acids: CSAQTGGAPNTEAFF. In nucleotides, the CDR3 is TGCAGTGCGCAGACGGGAGGGGCCCCGAACACTGAAGCTTTCTTT.

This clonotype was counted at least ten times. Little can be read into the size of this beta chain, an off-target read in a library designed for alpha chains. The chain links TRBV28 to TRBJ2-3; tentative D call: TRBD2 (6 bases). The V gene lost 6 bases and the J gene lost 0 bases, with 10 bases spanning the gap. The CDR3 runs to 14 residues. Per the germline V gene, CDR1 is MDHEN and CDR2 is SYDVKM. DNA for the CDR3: TGTGCCAGCAGGGGCGGGGACAGCACAGATACGCAGTATTTT. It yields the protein CASRGGDSTDTQYF.

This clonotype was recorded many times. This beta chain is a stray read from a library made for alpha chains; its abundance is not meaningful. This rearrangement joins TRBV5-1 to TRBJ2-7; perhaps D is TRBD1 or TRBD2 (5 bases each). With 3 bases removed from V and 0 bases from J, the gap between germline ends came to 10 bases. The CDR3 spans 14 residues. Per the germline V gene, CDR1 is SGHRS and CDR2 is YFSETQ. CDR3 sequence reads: CASSSGRNSYEQYF. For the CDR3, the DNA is TGCGCCAGCAGCTCGGGACGGAACTCCTACGAGCAGTACTTC.

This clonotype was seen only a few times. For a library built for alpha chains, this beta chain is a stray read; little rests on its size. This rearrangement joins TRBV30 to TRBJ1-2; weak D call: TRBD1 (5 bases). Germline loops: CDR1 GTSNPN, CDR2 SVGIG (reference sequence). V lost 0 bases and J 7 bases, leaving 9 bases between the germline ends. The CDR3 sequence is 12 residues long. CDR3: CAWSVLRAGYTF. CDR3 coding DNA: TGTGCCTGGAGTGTACTCAGGGCTGGCTACACCTTC.

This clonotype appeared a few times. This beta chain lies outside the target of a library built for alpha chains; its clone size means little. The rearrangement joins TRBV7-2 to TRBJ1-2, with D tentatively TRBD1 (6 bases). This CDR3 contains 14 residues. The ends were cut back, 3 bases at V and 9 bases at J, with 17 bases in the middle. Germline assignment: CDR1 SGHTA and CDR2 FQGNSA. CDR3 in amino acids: CASSFRGSGGSYTF. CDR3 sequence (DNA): TGTGCCAGCAGCTTCAGGGGTTCGGGCGGGAGCTACACCTTC.

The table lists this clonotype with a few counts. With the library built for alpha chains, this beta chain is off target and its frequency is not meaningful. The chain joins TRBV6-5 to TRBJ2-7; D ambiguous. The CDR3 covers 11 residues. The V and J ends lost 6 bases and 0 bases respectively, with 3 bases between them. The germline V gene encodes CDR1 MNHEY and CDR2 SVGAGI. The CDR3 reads CASRSSYEQYF. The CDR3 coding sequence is TGTGCCAGCAGAAGCTCCTACGAGCAGTACTTC.

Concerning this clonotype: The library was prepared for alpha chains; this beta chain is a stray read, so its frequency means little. DNA of the CDR3: TGCAGTGCTAGGCCCGGGCCCTTCGAGGAGGGTTCACCCCTCCACTTT. Translated, it gives CSARPGPFEEGSPLHF. The chain has TRBV20-1 and TRBJ1-6; no clear D gene. The germline V gene encodes CDR1 DFQATT and CDR2 SNEGSKA (reference sequence). V was pared by 3 bases and J by 9 bases, with 21 bases between. The CDR3 runs 16 residues.

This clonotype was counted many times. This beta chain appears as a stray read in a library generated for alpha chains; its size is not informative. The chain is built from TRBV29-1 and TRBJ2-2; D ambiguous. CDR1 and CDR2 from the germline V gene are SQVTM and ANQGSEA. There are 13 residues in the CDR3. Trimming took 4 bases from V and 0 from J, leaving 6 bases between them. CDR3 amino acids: CSVGETNTGELFF. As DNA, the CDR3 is TGCAGCGTTGGTGAAACGAACACCGGGGAGCTGTTTTTT.

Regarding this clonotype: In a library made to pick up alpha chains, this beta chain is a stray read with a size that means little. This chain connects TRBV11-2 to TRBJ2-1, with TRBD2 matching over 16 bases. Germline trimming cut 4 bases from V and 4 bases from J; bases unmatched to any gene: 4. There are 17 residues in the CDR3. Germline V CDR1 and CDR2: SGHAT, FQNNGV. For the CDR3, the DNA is TGTGCCAGCAGCTCTCCGGGACTAGCGGGGGGGTACAATGAGCAGTTCTTC. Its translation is CASSSPGLAGGYNEQFF.

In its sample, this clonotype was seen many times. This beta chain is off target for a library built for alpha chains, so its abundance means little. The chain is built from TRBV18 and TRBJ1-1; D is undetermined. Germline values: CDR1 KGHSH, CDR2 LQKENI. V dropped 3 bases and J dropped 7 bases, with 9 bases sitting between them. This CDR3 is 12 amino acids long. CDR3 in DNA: TGTGCCAGCTCACCCCCGGACCATGAAGCTTTCTTT. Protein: CASSPPDHEAFF.

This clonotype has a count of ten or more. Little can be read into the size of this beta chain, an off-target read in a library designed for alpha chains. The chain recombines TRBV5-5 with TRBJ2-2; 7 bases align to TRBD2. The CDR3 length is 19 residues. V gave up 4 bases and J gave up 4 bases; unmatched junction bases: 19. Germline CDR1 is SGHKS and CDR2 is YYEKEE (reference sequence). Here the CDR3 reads CASSPLFRRGGRTTGELFF. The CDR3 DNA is TGTGCCAGCAGCCCTTTATTCCGGCGGGGAGGGAGGACCACCGGGGAGCTGTTTTTT.